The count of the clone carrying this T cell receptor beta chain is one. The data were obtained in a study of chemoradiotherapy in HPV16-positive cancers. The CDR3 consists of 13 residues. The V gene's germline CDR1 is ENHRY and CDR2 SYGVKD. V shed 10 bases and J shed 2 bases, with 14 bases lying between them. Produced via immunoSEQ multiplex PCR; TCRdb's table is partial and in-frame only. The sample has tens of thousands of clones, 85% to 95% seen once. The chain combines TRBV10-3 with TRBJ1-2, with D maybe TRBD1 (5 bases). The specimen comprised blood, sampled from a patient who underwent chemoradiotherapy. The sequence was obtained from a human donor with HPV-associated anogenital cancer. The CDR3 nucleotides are TGTGCCACCGGGACGGAGTTGAACTATGGCTACACCTTC. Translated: CATGTELNYGYTF.